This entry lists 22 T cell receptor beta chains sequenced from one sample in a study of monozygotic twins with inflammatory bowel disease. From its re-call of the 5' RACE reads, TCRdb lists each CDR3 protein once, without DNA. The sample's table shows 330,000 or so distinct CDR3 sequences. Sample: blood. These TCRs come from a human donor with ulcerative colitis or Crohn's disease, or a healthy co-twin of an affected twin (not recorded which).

Here the CDR3 reads CASSPTTGRQPQHF. The rearrangement uses TRBV12-3 or TRBV12-4 and TRBJ1-5; TCRdb returns TRBD1, unconfirmable since there is no DNA. The CDR3 runs 14 residues.

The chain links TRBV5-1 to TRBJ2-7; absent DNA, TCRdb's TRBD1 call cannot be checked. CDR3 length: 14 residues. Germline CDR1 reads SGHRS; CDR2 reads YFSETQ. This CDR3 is CASSLGGTGGEQYF.

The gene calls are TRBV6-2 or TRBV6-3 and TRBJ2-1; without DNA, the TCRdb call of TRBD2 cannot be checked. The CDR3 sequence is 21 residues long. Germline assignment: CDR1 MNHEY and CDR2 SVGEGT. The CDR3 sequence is CASSSQWWGTSGLSSYNEQFF.

This chain's CDR3 is CASRRDRTGELFF. V and J are TRBV7-2 and TRBJ2-2; TCRdb's D call, TRBD1, is unchecked because there is no DNA. Germline V gives CDR1 SGHTA, CDR2 FQGNSA. The length of the CDR3 is 13 residues.

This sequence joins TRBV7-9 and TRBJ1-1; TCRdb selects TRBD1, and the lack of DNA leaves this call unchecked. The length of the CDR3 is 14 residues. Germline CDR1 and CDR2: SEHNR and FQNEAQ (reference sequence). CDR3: CASSLHGRDTEAFF.

This CDR3 reads CASSVQGLSYEQYF. This rearrangement joins TRBV2 to TRBJ2-7; TCRdb's D call, TRBD1, is unchecked because there is no DNA. The germline gives CDR1 SNHLY, CDR2 FYNNEI. The CDR3 runs to 14 residues. The full variable domain, completed using reference TRBV2 and TRBJ2-7, is EPEVTQTPSHQVTQMGQEVILRCVPISNHLYFYWYRQILGQKVEFLVSFYNNEISEKSEIFDDQFSVERPDGSNFTLKIRSTKLEDSAMYFCASSVQGLSYEQYFGPGTRLTVT.

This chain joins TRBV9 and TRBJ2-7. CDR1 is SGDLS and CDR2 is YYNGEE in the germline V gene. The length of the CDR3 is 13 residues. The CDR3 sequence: CASSAAGPYEQYF. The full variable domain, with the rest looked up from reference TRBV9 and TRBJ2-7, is DSGVTQTPKHLITATGQRVTLRCSPRSGDLSVYWYQQSLDQGLQFLIQYYNGEERAKGNILERFSAQQFPDLHSELNLSSLELGDSALYFCASSAAGPYEQYFGPGTRLTVT.

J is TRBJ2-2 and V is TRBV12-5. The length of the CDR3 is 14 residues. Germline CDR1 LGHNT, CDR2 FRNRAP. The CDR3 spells CASGLEAGYGELFF.

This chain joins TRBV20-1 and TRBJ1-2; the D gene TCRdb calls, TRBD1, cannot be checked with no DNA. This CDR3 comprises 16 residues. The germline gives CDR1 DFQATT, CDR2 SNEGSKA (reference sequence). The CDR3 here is CSPGGQANFHNYGYTF.

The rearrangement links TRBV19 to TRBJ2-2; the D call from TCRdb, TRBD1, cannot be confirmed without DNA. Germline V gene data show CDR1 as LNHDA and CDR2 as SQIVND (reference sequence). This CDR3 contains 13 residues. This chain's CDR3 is CASSATVSGELFF.

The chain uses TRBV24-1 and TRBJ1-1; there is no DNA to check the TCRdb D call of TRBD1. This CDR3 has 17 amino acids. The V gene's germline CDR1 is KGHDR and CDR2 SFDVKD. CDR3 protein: CATSDPKRGGTNTEAFF.

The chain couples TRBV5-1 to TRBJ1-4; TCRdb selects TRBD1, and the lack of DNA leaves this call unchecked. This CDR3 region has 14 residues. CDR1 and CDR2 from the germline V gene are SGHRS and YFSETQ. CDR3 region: CASSRDSDNEKLFF.

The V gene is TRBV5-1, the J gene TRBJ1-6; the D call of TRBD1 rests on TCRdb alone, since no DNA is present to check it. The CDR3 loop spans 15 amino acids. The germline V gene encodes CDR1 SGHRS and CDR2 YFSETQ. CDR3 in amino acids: CASSLDRGRDSPLHF. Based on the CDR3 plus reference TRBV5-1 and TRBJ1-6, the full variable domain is KAGVTQTPRYLIKTRGQQVTLSCSPISGHRSVSWYQQTPGQGLQFLFEYFSETQRNKGNFPGRFSGRQFSNSRSEMNVSTLELGDSALYLCASSLDRGRDSPLHFGNGTRLTVT.

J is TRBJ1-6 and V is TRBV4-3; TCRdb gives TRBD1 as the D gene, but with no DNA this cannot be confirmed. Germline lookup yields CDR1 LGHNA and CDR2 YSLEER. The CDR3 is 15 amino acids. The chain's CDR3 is CASSQVGQGDSPLHF.

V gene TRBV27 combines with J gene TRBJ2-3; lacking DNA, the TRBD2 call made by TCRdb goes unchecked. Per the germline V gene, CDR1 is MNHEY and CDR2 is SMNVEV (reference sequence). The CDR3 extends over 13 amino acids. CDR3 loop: CASSLRFPATQYF.

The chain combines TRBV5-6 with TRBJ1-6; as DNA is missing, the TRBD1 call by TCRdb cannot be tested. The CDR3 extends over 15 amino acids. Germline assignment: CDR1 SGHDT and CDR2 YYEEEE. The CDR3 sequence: CASSTPGRSNSPLHF.

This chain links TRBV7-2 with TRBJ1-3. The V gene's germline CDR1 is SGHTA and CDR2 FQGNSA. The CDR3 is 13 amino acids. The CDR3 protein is CASSTDGGNTIYF.

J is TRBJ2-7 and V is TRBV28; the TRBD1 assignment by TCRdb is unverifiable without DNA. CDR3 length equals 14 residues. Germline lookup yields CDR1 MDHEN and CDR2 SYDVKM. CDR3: CASNYRDFTYEQYF.

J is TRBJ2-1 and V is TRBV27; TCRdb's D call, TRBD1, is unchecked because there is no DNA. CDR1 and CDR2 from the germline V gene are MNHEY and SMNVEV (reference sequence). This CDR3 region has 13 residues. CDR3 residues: CASSLKRGDEQFF.

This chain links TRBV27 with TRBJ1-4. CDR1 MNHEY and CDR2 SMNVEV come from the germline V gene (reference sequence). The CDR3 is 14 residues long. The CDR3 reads CASSPRWRNEKLFF.

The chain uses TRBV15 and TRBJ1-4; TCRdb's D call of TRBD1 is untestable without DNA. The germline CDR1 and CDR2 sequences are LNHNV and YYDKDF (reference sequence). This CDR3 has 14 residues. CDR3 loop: CATSETTQTGNMVF.

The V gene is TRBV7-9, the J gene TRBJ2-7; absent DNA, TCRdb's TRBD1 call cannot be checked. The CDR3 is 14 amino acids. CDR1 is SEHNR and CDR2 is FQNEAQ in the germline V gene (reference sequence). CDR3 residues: CASSLVPFPYEQYF.